The next 22 T cell receptor beta chains were all read from a single sample in a study of OX40 agonist ivuxolimab in advanced cancers. Library generation was performed with the immunoSEQ multiplex PCR assay. TCRdb's version of the immuneACCESS table is confined to in-frame rearrangements and falls short of the full clone set. An unresolved V gene accounts for under half of the shortfall where checked; the remainder is of unknown origin. This sample has 35,000 to 55,000 clones in its table, and about 88% of those were observed once. The biggest ten clones account for roughly 12% of the sample. This specimen consisted of CD4+ or CD8+ T cells sorted from blood, obtained in a trial of the OX40 agonist ivuxolimab. These receptor sequences come from an adult with an advanced solid tumor such as melanoma, head and neck, liver or kidney cancer.

The rearrangement links TRBV28 to TRBJ1-2, with unresolved D. Germline CDR1 and CDR2: MDHEN and SYDVKM. The CDR3 consists of 13 residues. The ends were cut back, 3 bases at V and 3 bases at J, with 8 bases in the middle. This CDR3 is CASSFTADYGYTF. CDR3 in DNA: TGTGCCAGCAGTTTTACAGCCGACTATGGCTACACCTTC.

The V gene is TRBV7-9, the J gene TRBJ2-3; 10 bases are a match to TRBD2. The V and J ends lost 2 bases and 6 bases, in that order; junction bases with no gene match: 5. Per germline, CDR1 SEHNR and CDR2 FQNEAQ (reference sequence). CDR3 size: 15 residues. The CDR3 protein is CASSLPGTSADTQYF. Written as DNA, the CDR3 is TGTGCCAGCAGCTTACCGGGGACTAGCGCCGATACGCAGTATTTT.

The chain joins TRBV5-6 to TRBJ1-5; possibly TRBD1 for D (5 bases). This CDR3 has 18 residues. Germline CDR1 is SGHDT and CDR2 is YYEEEE. Trimming removed 4 bases at V and 0 bases at J, with 20 bases between. Here the CDR3 DNA reads TGTGCCAGCAGCCTCGGCGGGACGCCCGGGCTTAGCAATCAGCCCCAGCATTTT. This gives the protein CASSLGGTPGLSNQPQHF.

V and J are TRBV4-1 and TRBJ1-5; D perhaps matches TRBD1 (5 bases). The CDR3 is made up of 16 amino acids. V gave up 3 bases and J gave up 3 bases, with 15 bases separating them. Germline CDR1 reads MGHRA; CDR2 reads YSYEKL. The CDR3 bases are TGCGCCAGCAGCCAGAGAATCGACAGTCCCAATCAGCCCCAGCATTTT. The encoded protein is CASSQRIDSPNQPQHF.

This clone was detected once. The chain carries TRBV11-2 and TRBJ2-1; no clear D. The V gene's germline CDR1 is SGHAT and CDR2 FQNNGV. The CDR3 consists of 15 residues. V was trimmed by 5 bases and J by 0 bases, leaving 11 bases between them. CDR3 in amino acids: CASSLAPSSYNEQFF. The CDR3 bases are TGTGCCAGCAGCCTGGCGCCGAGCTCCTACAATGAGCAGTTCTTC.

V gene TRBV6-1 combines with J gene TRBJ2-6, with TRBD2 matching over 7 bases. Germline trimming cut 6 bases from V and 4 bases from J; bases unmatched to any gene: 6. Per germline, CDR1 MNHNS and CDR2 SASEGT. CDR3 length equals 15 residues. The CDR3 sequence: CASRRELWGANVLTF. The CDR3 DNA reads TGTGCCAGCAGGCGGGAGTTATGGGGGGCCAACGTCCTGACTTTC.

This clone has only one observation. This rearrangement joins TRBV11-3 to TRBJ2-2; D possibly corresponds to TRBD1 (6 bases). Trimming shortened V by 5 bases and J by 5 bases, and 6 bases separated the two germline ends. Germline V gene lookup returns CDR1 SGHNT and CDR2 YENEEA. CDR3 length: 12 amino acids. In DNA form, the CDR3 reads TGTGCCAGCAGCACAGGGACCGGGGAGCTGTTTTTT. Its protein is CASSTGTGELFF.

The chain is built from TRBV11-2 and TRBJ2-5; 10 bases are shared with TRBD1. Germline V gene lookup returns CDR1 SGHAT and CDR2 FQNNGV. The ends lost 4 bases at V and 6 bases at J; junction bases unmatched: 5. The CDR3 consists of 14 residues. This CDR3 reads CASSSGQGRQTQYF. The CDR3 bases are TGTGCCAGCAGCTCGGGACAGGGGAGGCAGACCCAGTACTTC. Combining the CDR3 with reference TRBV11-2 and TRBJ2-5 gives the whole variable domain EAGVAQSPRYKIIEKRQSVAFWCNPISGHATLYWYQQILGQGPKLLIQFQNNGVVDDSQLPKDRFSAERLKGVDSTLKIQPAKLEDSAVYLCASSSGQGRQTQYFGPGTRLLVL.

The CDR3 protein is CASSPSAGVGSGELFF. In nucleotides, the CDR3 is TGTGCCAGCTCACCAAGTGCGGGAGTTGGTTCCGGGGAGCTGTTTTTT. V and J are TRBV18 and TRBJ2-2; 7 bases align to TRBD2. Germline trimming cut 2 bases from V and 6 bases from J; bases unmatched to any gene: 9. Germline CDR1 is KGHSH and CDR2 is LQKENI. The length of the CDR3 is 16 residues.

The chain links TRBV5-1 to TRBJ1-1, with D possibly matching TRBD1 (6 bases). The CDR3 consists of 15 residues. V was trimmed by 0 bases and J by 9 bases, leaving 18 bases between them. Germline CDR1 SGHRS, CDR2 YFSETQ. This CDR3 is CASSLESGTPSKAFF. For the CDR3, the DNA is TGCGCCAGCAGCTTGGAAAGCGGGACACCTTCCAAAGCTTTCTTT.

The chain uses TRBV6-1 and TRBJ1-4; a weak D match, TRBD1 (6 bases). CDR1 and CDR2 from the germline V gene are MNHNS and SASEGT. Trimming stripped 6 bases from V and 7 bases from J, with 18 bases between. The CDR3 consists of 15 residues. This CDR3 reads CASRLWGAMGEKLFF. CDR3 bases: TGTGCCAGCAGACTCTGGGGGGCCATGGGTGAAAAACTGTTTTTT.

This clone was observed a single time. The CDR3: CASSNPSGSATDTQYF. CDR3 coding DNA: TGTGCCAGCAGTAATCCTTCCGGGAGTGCCACAGATACGCAGTATTTT. The chain combines TRBV25-1 with TRBJ2-3, with D tentatively TRBD2 (6 bases). Per the germline V gene, CDR1 is MGHDK and CDR2 is SYGVNS. This CDR3 spans 16 amino acids. V was trimmed by 5 bases and J by 2 bases, leaving 17 bases between them.

In this sample, this clone turned up once. V is TRBV5-1 and J is TRBJ2-5, with 9 bases aligning to TRBD1. V dropped 4 bases and J dropped 1; count of bases not matched to a gene: 8. This CDR3 spans 16 amino acids. Germline-derived CDR1 and CDR2 are SGHRS and YFSETQ. The CDR3 bases are TGCGCCAGCAGCGACGGGACAGGGAATCTCCAAGAGACCCAGTACTTC. Translation: CASSDGTGNLQETQYF.

V usage is TRBV19 and J usage is TRBJ2-7; 7 positions agree with TRBD2. CDR1 and CDR2 from the germline V gene are LNHDA and SQIVND (reference sequence). After removal of 7 bases from V and 5 bases from J, the junction contained 11 bases not matched to a gene. The CDR3 runs to 14 residues. The CDR3 loop reads CASTDRPRGDEQYF. Written as DNA, the CDR3 is TGTGCCAGTACCGACCGTCCCCGGGGGGACGAGCAGTACTTC.

V and J are TRBV14 and TRBJ2-1; D is unresolved. Germline CDR1 is SGHDN and CDR2 is FVKESK. The CDR3 has 13 residues. With 3 bases removed from V and 8 bases from J, the gap between germline ends came to 11 bases. As DNA, the CDR3 is TGTGCCAGCAGCCATAATAGAAGGGATGAGCAGTTCTTC. Amino acids: CASSHNRRDEQFF.

J is TRBJ2-1 and V is TRBV7-9, with TRBD1 as a possible D gene (6 bases). CDR3 length: 17 amino acids. V was pared by 5 bases and J by 11 bases, with 28 bases between. Germline assignment: CDR1 SEHNR and CDR2 FQNEAQ (reference sequence). The CDR3 region has the DNA TGTGCCAGCAGCCCCTGGACCGCTTTTGTAGGACAGTGGAAGCAGTTCTTC. Encoded protein: CASSPWTAFVGQWKQFF.

The V gene is TRBV6-1, the J gene TRBJ2-1, with D uncertain. CDR3 size: 14 residues. The germline V gene has CDR1 MNHNS and CDR2 SASEGT. V lost 3 bases and J lost 10, with 16 bases in between. Written as DNA, the CDR3 is TGTGCCAGCAGTGAGCTTCTAGGAGTCGGGGAGCAGTTCTTC. Protein product: CASSELLGVGEQFF.

This sequence joins TRBV30 and TRBJ1-4; TRBD1 matches at 9 bases. The germline V gene has CDR1 GTSNPN and CDR2 SVGIG (reference sequence). Germline trimming cut 4 bases from V and 7 bases from J; bases unmatched to any gene: 4. The CDR3 consists of 13 residues. The CDR3 DNA is TGTGCCTGGACAGACAGGGGGGCTGAAAAACTGTTTTTT. As protein: CAWTDRGAEKLFF.

This clone showed up just once. V and J are TRBV28 and TRBJ1-2, with D maybe TRBD1 (6 bases). This CDR3 has 14 amino acids. V was shortened by 6 bases and J by 0 bases, with 11 bases between the two germline ends. The V gene's germline CDR1 is MDHEN and CDR2 SYDVKM. The CDR3 spells CASRPGVTNYGYTF. The CDR3 coding sequence is TGTGCCAGCAGGCCAGGGGTAACTAACTATGGCTACACCTTC.

The CDR3 spells CASSSPGDSLNEKLFF. Written as DNA, the CDR3 is TGTGCCAGCAGCTCACCAGGGGACTCACTTAATGAAAAACTGTTTTTT. J is TRBJ1-4 and V is TRBV5-4; D perhaps matches TRBD1 (6 bases). The CDR3 has 16 residues. V was clipped by 3 bases and J by 4 bases, with 16 bases between them. The germline V gene has CDR1 SGHNT and CDR2 YYREEE (reference sequence).

The chain is built from TRBV28 and TRBJ2-2; D unresolved. V lost 5 bases and J lost 5, with 15 bases in between. CDR3 size: 15 residues. CDR1 MDHEN and CDR2 SYDVKM come from the germline V gene. The CDR3 here is CASSGVVGLTGELFF. Written as DNA, the CDR3 is TGTGCCAGCAGTGGAGTTGTCGGTTTGACCGGGGAGCTGTTTTTT.

The V call is TRBV19, the J call TRBJ1-5; a possible D gene is TRBD1 (5 bases). Trimming took 5 bases from V and 5 from J, leaving 13 bases between them. The CDR3 totals 14 residues. The germline V gene encodes CDR1 LNHDA and CDR2 SQIVND (reference sequence). The CDR3 sequence is CASSSLWGYQPQHF. CDR3 bases: TGTGCCAGTAGTTCCCTTTGGGGGTATCAGCCCCAGCATTTT.